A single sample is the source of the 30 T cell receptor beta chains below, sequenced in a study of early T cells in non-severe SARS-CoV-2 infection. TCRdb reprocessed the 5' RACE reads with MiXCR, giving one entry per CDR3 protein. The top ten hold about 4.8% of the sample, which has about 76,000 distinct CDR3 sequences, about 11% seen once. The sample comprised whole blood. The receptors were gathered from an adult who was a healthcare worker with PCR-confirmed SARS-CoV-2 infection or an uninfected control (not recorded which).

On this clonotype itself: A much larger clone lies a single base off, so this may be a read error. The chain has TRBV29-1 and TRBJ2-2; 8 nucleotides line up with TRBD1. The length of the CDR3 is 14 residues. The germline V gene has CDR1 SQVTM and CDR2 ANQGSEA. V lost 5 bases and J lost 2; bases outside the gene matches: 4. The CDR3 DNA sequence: TGCAGCGTTCAGGACAGGGACAACACCGGGGAGCTGTTTTTT. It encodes CSVQDRDNTGELFF.

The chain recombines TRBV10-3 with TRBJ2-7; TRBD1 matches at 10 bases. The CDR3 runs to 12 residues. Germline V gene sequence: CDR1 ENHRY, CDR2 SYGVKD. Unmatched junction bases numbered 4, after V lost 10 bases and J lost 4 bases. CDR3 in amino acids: CATGDRGYEQYF. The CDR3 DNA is TGTGCCACCGGGGACAGGGGTTACGAGCAGTACTTC.

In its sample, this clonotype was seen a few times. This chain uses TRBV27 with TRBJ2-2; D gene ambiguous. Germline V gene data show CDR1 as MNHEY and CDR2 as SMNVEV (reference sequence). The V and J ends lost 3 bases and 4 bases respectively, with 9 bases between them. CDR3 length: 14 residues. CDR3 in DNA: TGTGCCAGCAGTTTTAGGCAGTCCACCGGGGAGCTGTTTTTT. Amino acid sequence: CASSFRQSTGELFF.

The DNA for the CDR3 is TGTGCCATCAGTGAAAGGGACAGCCACACTGAAGCTTTCTTT. This gives the protein CAISERDSHTEAFF. V is TRBV10-3 and J is TRBJ1-1, with TRBD1 matching over 7 bases. V gave up 3 bases and J gave up 3 bases; unmatched junction bases: 4. Per germline, CDR1 ENHRY and CDR2 SYGVKD. The length of the CDR3 is 14 residues.

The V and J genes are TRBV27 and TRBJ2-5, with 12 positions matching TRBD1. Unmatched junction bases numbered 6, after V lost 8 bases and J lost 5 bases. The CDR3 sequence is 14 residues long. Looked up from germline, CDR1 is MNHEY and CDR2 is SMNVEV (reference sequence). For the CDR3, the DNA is TGTGCCAGCCGGGACAGGGGGCTGGTGGAGACCCAGTACTTC. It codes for CASRDRGLVETQYF.

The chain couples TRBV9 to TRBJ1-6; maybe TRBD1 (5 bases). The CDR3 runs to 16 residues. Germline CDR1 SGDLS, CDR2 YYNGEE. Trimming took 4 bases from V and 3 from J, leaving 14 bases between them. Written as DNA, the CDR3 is TGTGCCAGCAGCTCTACCGGGGCTATCTATAATTCACCCCTCCACTTT. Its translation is CASSSTGAIYNSPLHF.

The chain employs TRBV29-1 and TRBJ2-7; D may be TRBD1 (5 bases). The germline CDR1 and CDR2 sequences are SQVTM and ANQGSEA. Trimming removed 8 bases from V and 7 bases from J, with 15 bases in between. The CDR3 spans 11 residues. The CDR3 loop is CSFWGPSEQYF. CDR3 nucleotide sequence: TGCAGCTTTTGGGGCCCATCAGAGCAGTACTTC.

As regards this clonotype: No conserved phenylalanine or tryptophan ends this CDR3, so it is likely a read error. Here the CDR3 DNA reads TGCAGCGTTCGGACCGGGGAGCAGTACCTC. The encoded protein is CSVRTGEQYL. The chain links TRBV29-1 to TRBJ2-7; D remains ambiguous. The CDR3 sequence is 10 residues long. Trimming stripped 5 bases from V and 7 bases from J, with 9 bases between. Per germline, CDR1 SQVTM and CDR2 ANQGSEA.

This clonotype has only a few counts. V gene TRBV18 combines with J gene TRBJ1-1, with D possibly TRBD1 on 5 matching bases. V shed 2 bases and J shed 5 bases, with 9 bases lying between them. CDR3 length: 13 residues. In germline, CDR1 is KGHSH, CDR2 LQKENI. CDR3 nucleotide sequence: TGTGCCAGCTCACCAGCAGGACATACTGAAGCTTTCTTT. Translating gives CASSPAGHTEAFF.

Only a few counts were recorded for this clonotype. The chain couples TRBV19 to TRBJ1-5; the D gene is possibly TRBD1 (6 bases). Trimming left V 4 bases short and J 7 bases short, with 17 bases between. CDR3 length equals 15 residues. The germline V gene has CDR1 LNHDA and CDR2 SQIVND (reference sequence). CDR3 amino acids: CASSTRGPTAQPQHF. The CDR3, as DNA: TGTGCCAGTAGTACCAGGGGACCTACCGCCCAGCCCCAGCATTTT.

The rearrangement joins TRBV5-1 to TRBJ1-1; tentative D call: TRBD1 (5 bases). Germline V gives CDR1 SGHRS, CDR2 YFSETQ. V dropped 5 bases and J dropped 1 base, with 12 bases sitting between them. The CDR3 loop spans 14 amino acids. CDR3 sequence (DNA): TGCGCCAGCAGAAGGGCCGACAGGAACACTGAAGCTTTCTTT. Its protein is CASRRADRNTEAFF.

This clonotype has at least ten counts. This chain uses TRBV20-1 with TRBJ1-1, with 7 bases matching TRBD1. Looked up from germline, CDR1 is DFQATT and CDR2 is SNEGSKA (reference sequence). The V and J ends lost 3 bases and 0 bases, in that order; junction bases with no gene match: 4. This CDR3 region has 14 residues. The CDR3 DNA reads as TGCAGTGCTAGTTGGGGACAGTTGAACACTGAAGCTTTCTTT. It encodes CSASWGQLNTEAFF.

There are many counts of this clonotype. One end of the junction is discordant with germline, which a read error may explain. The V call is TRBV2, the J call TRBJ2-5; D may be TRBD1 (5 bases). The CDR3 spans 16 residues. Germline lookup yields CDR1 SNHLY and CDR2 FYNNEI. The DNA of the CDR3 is TGCGCCAGCAGTGACTTCAAGGACAAACTCCAAGAGACCCAGTACTTC. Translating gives CASSDFKDKLQETQYF.

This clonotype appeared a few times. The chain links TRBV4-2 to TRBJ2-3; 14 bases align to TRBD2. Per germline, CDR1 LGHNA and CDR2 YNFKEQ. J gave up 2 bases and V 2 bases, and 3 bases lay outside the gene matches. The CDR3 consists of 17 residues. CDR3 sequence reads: CASSQRLAGGSTDTQYF. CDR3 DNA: TGTGCCAGCAGCCAACGACTAGCGGGGGGGTCCACAGATACGCAGTATTTT.

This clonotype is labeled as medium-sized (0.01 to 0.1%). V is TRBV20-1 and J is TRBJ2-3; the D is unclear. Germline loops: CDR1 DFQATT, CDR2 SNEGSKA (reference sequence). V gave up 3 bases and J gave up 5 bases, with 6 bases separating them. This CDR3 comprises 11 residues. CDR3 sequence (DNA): TGCAGTGCTAGCACCCGAGATACGCAGTATTTT. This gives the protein CSASTRDTQYF.

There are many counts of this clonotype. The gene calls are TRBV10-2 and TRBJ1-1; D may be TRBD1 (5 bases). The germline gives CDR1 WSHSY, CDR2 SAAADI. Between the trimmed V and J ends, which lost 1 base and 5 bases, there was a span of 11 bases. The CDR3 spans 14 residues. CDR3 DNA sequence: TGCGCCAGCAGTGAGTTTGAGGGGAATACTGAAGCTTTCTTT. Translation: CASSEFEGNTEAFF.

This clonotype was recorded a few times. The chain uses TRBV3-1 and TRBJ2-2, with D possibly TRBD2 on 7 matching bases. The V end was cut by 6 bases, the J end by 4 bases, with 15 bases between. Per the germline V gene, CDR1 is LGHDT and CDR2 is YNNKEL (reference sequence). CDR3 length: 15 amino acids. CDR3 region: CASSLGGASTGELFF. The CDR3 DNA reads TGTGCCAGCAGTCTAGGGGGGGCAAGCACCGGGGAGCTGTTTTTT.

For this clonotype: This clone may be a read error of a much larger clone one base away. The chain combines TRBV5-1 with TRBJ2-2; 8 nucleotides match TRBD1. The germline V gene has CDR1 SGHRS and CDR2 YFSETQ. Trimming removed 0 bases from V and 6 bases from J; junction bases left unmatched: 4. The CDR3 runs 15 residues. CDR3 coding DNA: TGCGCCAGCAGCTTGGTACAGGGGGTAGCCGGGGAGCTGTTTTTT. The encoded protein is CASSLVQGVAGELFF.

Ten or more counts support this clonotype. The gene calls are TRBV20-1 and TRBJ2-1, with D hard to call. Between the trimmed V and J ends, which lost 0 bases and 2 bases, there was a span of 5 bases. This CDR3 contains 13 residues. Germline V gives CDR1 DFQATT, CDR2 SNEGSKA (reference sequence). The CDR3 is CSAREPPYNEQFF. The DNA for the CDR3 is TGCAGTGCTAGAGAGCCACCCTACAATGAGCAGTTCTTC.

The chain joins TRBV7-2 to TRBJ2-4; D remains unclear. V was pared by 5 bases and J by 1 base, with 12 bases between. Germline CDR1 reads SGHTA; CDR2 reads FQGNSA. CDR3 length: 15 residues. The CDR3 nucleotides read TGTGCCAGCAGCCCCAGTTTGGGGGCCAAAAACATTCAGTACTTC. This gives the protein CASSPSLGAKNIQYF. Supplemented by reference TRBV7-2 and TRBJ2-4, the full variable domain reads GAGVSQSPSNKVTEKGKDVELRCDPISGHTALYWYRQSLGQGLEFLIYFQGNSAPDKSGLPSDRFSAERTGGSVSTLTIQRTQQEDSAVYLCASSPSLGAKNIQYFGAGTRLSVL.

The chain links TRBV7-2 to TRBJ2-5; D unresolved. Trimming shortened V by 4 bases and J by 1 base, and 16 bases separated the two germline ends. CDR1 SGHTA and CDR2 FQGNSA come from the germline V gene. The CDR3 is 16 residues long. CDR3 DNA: TGTGCCAGCAGCTCCCGACGGTGGCCCTCCCAAGAGACCCAGTACTTC. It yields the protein CASSSRRWPSQETQYF. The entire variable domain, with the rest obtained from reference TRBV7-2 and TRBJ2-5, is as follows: GAGVSQSPSNKVTEKGKDVELRCDPISGHTALYWYRQSLGQGLEFLIYFQGNSAPDKSGLPSDRFSAERTGGSVSTLTIQRTQQEDSAVYLCASSSRRWPSQETQYFGPGTRLLVL.

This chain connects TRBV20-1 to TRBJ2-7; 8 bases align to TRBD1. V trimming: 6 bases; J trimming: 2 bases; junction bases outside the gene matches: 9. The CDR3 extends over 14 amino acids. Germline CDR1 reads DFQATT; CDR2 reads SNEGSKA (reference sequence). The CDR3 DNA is TGCAGTGCGCAGGAGGACAGGGCTACCTACGAGCAGTACTTC. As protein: CSAQEDRATYEQYF.

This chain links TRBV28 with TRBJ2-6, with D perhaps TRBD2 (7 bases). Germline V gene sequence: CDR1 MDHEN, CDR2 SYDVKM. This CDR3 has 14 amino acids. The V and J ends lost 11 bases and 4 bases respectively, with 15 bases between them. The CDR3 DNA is TGTGCCGTCGAGGGGGGGCTCGGGGCCAACGTCCTGACTTTC. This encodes CAVEGGLGANVLTF.

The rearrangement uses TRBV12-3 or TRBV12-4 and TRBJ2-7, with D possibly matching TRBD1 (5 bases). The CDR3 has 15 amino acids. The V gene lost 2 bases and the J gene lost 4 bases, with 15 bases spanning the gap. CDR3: CASSLLVGAKYEQYF. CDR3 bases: TGTGCCAGCAGTTTACTCGTAGGGGCGAAGTACGAGCAGTACTTC.

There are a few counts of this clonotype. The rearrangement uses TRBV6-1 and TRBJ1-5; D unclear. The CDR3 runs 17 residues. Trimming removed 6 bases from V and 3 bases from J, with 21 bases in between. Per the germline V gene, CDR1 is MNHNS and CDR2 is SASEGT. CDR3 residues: CASSRLGREGNNQPQHF. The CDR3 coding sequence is TGTGCCAGCAGCCGCCTGGGGAGGGAAGGGAACAATCAGCCCCAGCATTTT.

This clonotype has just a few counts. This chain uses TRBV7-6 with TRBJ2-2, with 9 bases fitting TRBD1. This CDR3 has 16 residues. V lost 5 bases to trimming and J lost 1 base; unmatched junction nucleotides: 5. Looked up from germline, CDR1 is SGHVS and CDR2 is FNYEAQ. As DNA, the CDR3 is TGTGCCAGCAGCCCAGGGACAGGGCGGAACACCGGGGAGCTGTTTTTT. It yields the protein CASSPGTGRNTGELFF.

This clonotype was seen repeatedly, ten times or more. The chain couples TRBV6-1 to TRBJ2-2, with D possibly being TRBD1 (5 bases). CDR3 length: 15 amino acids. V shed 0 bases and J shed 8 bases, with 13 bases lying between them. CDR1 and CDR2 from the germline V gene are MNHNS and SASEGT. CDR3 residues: CASSEALPGRGELFF. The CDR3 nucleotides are TGTGCCAGCAGTGAAGCGCTTCCAGGGCGGGGGGAGCTGTTTTTT.

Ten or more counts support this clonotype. CDR3 amino acids: CASSLSGDYGYTF. The CDR3 nucleotides are TGTGCCAGCAGCTTATCAGGGGACTATGGCTACACCTTC. The chain combines TRBV7-8 with TRBJ1-2; the D gene is possibly TRBD1 (6 bases). From germline, CDR1 is SGHVS and CDR2 FQNEAQ. The CDR3 contains 13 residues. Deletions cut 2 bases from V and 3 bases from J, with 7 bases between.

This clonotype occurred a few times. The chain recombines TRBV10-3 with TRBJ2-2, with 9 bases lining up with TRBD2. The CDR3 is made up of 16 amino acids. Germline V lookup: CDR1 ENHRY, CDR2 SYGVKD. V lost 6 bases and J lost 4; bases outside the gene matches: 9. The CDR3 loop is CAISYSGGASTGELFF. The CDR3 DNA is TGTGCCATCAGCTATAGCGGGGGTGCGTCCACCGGGGAGCTGTTTTTT.

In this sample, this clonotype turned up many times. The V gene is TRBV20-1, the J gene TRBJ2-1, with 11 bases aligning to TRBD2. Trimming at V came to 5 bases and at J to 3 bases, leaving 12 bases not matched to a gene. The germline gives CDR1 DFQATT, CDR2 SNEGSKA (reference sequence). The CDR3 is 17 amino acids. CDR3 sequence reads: CSAPGLAGGQSYNEQFF. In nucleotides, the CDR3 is TGCAGTGCTCCCGGTCTAGCGGGGGGCCAAAGCTACAATGAGCAGTTCTTC.